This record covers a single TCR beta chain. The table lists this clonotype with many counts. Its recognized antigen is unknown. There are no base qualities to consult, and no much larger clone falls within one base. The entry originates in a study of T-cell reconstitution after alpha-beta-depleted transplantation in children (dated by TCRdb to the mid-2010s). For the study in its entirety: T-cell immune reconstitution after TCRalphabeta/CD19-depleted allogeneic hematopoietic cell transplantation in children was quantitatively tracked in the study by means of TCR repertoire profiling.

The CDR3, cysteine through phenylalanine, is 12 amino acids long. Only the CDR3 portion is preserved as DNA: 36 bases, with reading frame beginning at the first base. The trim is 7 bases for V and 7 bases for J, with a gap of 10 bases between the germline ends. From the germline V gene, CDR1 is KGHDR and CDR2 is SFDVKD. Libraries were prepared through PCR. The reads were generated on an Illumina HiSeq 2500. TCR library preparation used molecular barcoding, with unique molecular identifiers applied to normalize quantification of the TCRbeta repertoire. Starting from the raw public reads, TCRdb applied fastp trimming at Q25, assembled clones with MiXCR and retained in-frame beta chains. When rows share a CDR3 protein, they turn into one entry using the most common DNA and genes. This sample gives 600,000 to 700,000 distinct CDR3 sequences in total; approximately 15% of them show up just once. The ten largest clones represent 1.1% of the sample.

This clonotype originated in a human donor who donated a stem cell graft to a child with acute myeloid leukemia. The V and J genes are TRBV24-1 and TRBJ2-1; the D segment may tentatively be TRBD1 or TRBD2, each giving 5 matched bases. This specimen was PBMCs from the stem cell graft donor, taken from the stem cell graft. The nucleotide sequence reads TGTGCCACCAGGGACTGGGGGAATGAGCAGTTCTTC. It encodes CATRDWGNEQFF.